The sequence of this T cell receptor (beta chain) was determined in a study of blood T cells in healthy people across ages. General study points: Observed TCR beta diversity per million T cells went down as age went up. This fall followed a roughly linear course with age.

Worth noting for this clonotype: Its specificity is not known.

Germline V gives CDR1 SGHRS, CDR2 YFSETQ. The CDR3 spans 12 residues. The V and J ends lost 7 bases and 0 bases respectively, with 8 bases between them. A sample-barcoded 5' primer and a J-beta primer mix were used in a second PCR of roughly 6 to 12 cycles. TCRdb independently ran MiXCR on the 5' RACE reads; one entry per CDR3 protein. The data show around 800,000 distinct CDR3 sequences, 46% seen once. Specimen: blood. The chain has TRBV5-1 and TRBJ2-7; D call uncertain. The clonotype was recovered from a man aged 80 or over in good health. The CDR3, as DNA: TGCGCCAGCGGCGAGGCCTCCTACGAGCAGTACTTC. It yields the protein CASGEASYEQYF.